This passage covers 12 T cell receptor beta chains from one sample sequenced in a study of blood T cells in healthy people across ages. It was with a sample-barcoded 5' primer and a J-beta primer mix that a second PCR of roughly 6 to 11 cycles was run. TCRdb reanalysed the 5' RACE reads using MiXCR and keeps one entry per CDR3 protein. The sample contains approximately 690,000 distinct CDR3 sequences, around 41% of which appear only once. Material for sequencing was blood. All receptors derive from a man older than 75 in good health.

This clonotype was recorded a few times. The chain uses TRBV7-9 and TRBJ1-4; D is perhaps TRBD1 (6 bases). Deletions cut 5 bases from V and 8 bases from J, with 9 bases between. CDR1 and CDR2 (germline): SEHNR, FQNEAQ (reference sequence). The CDR3 length is 12 residues. The CDR3 spells CASSRGREKLFF. The CDR3 nucleotides read TGTGCCAGCAGCAGGGGGAGAGAAAAACTGTTTTTT. The variable domain in full, completed from reference TRBV7-9 and TRBJ1-4, reads DTGVSQNPRHKITKRGQNVTFRCDPISEHNRLYWYRQTLGQGPEFLTYFQNEAQLEKSRLLSDRFSAERPKGSFSTLEIQRTEQGDSAMYLCASSRGREKLFFGSGTQLSVL.

DNA of the CDR3: TGTGCCAGCAGCTCCCGGACAGGGGGTACCTCACAAGAGACCCAGTACTTC. It specifies CASSSRTGGTSQETQYF. V gene TRBV11-2 combines with J gene TRBJ2-5; TRBD1 aligns across 10 bases. The V segment lost 4 bases and the J segment 2 bases; nucleotides outside the gene matches: 10. The length of the CDR3 is 17 residues. The germline V gene has CDR1 SGHAT and CDR2 FQNNGV.

This clonotype was seen only a few times. V usage is TRBV7-2 and J usage is TRBJ2-1; TRBD1 might be the D (6 bases). The germline gives CDR1 SGHTA, CDR2 FQGNSA. V lost 5 bases to trimming and J lost 5 bases, with 13 bases between them. The CDR3 consists of 14 residues. CDR3 sequence: CASSPGNRDNEQFF. The CDR3 nucleotides are TGTGCCAGCAGCCCTGGGAACAGGGACAATGAGCAGTTCTTC.

This clonotype was counted ten times or more. The V and J genes are TRBV4-1 and TRBJ2-7; D remains ambiguous. Germline CDR1 reads MGHRA; CDR2 reads YSYEKL. Trimming removed 6 bases from V and 0 bases from J, with 12 bases in between. The CDR3 sequence is 14 residues long. The CDR3 spells CASRATVYSYEQYF. The CDR3 DNA follows: TGCGCCAGCAGGGCAACAGTTTACTCCTACGAGCAGTACTTC.

The rearrangement joins TRBV20-1 to TRBJ2-5; D is uncertain. Germline V gives CDR1 DFQATT, CDR2 SNEGSKA (reference sequence). Trimming removed 0 bases from V and 4 bases from J, with 9 bases in between. The CDR3 is 13 residues long. CDR3 in DNA: TGCAGTGCTAGAGATTACGTTTCAGAGACCCAGTACTTC. Encoded protein: CSARDYVSETQYF.

The rearrangement joins TRBV5-6 to TRBJ2-2; 8 positions agree with TRBD1. The ends lost 4 bases at V and 3 bases at J; junction bases unmatched: 5. This CDR3 comprises 15 residues. Germline CDR1 and CDR2: SGHDT and YYEEEE. The CDR3 loop reads CASSTGQAYTGELFF. DNA of the CDR3: TGTGCCAGCAGCACGGGACAGGCCTACACCGGGGAGCTGTTTTTT.

The rearrangement links TRBV28 to TRBJ2-3, with D possibly being TRBD1 (6 bases). The CDR3 runs to 15 residues. CDR1 is MDHEN and CDR2 is SYDVKM in the germline V gene. The V and J ends lost 7 bases and 8 bases respectively, with 22 bases between them. The CDR3 DNA is TGTGCCAGCACCGAGACAGGATCCCTCATCGGTACGCAGTATTTT. Its translation: CASTETGSLIGTQYF. Together with reference TRBV28 and TRBJ2-3, the CDR3 gives the full variable domain: DVKVTQSSRYLVKRTGEKVFLECVQDMDHENMFWYRQDPGLGLRLIYFSYDVKMKEKGDIPEGYSVSREKKERFSLILESASTNQTSMYLCASTETGSLIGTQYFGPGTRLTVL.

This clonotype was detected once. This could be a read error, since a much larger clone is one nucleotide away. The J gene is TRBJ2-1, the V gene TRBV20-1; D is tentatively TRBD1 or TRBD2 (5 bases each). The CDR3 consists of 14 residues. V was trimmed by 5 bases and J by 4 bases, leaving 15 bases between them. Germline loops: CDR1 DFQATT, CDR2 SNEGSKA (reference sequence). CDR3 sequence: CSAEGRAEYNEQFF. The CDR3 bases are TGCAGTGCTGAGGGACGAGCGGAGTACAATGAGCAGTTCTTC.

The rearrangement joins TRBV6-4 to TRBJ2-3, with 12 bases lining up with TRBD2. Germline lookup yields CDR1 MRHNA and CDR2 SNTAGT. The CDR3 loop spans 16 amino acids. V lost 3 bases and J lost 6; bases outside the gene matches: 7. CDR3 amino acids: CASSESLAGGPDTQYF. DNA for the CDR3: TGTGCCAGCAGTGAGTCCCTAGCGGGGGGGCCTGATACGCAGTATTTT.

This chain joins TRBV6-2 or TRBV6-3 and TRBJ2-7, with D possibly matching TRBD1 (6 bases). The CDR3 has 15 residues. Trimming left V 0 bases short and J 5 bases short, with 14 bases between. Germline CDR1 and CDR2: MNHEY and SVGEGT. This chain's CDR3 is CASSYSKARGHEQYF. The CDR3 coding sequence is TGTGCCAGCAGTTACTCTAAGGCCAGGGGCCACGAGCAGTACTTC.

V is TRBV7-6 and J is TRBJ1-4, with 7 bases identical to TRBD1. Germline V gene lookup returns CDR1 SGHVS and CDR2 FNYEAQ. Losses at the gene ends were 4 bases for V and 4 bases for J; bases not matched to a gene: 6. This CDR3 comprises 15 residues. The CDR3 is CASSWGTDDNEKLFF. CDR3 bases: TGTGCCAGCAGCTGGGGGACAGACGATAATGAAAAACTGTTTTTT.

The chain joins TRBV18 to TRBJ1-5; 7 bases align to TRBD1. The CDR3 spans 15 residues. The junction had 3 bases not matched to a gene; V was cut back by 3 bases and J by 1 base. CDR1 KGHSH and CDR2 LQKENI come from the germline V gene. The CDR3 protein is CASSPGGQSNQPQHF. The CDR3 region has the DNA TGTGCCAGCTCACCGGGGGGACAGAGCAATCAGCCCCAGCATTTT.